Included here is one T cell receptor (beta chain) sequence, with context. Its antigen remains undetermined. Qualities for individual bases were not recorded, and no much larger clone is one base off. Sequencing took place on an Illumina MiSeq. Multiplex PCR with BIOMED2 TRB-A/B primer pools was used to amplify the TRB rearrangements. Illumina-compatible adapters and 7-nucleotide sample barcodes were attached to the amplicons in two consecutive PCRs. Phusion HS II polymerase was used for all library PCRs. The amplicons were purified from gel with the NucleoSpin Gel and PCR Clean-up kit, measured on Qubit, and then pooled at approximately 4.4 nM. Before Illumina next-generation sequencing, the quality of the amplicon pool was assessed on an Agilent 2100 Bioanalyzer. The published analysis was carried out like this. Annotation of TRB rearrangements was performed with MiXCR 3.0.8 using the default MiXCR reference library. Non-productive reads and sequences with fewer than 2 reads were excluded, and each unique CDR3 nucleotide sequence counted as one clone. Clonality, diversity, richness and V-J gene usage were computed in R 3.5.1. GLIPH2 was used for TCR clustering by CDR3 similarity, and generation probabilities were calculated by OLGA. Only GLIPH2 clusters containing at least four unique TCR clonotypes present in at least three individuals were kept. TCRdb's own reprocessing of the public reads used fastp at Q25 and MiXCR and kept productive beta chains. Rows with a matching CDR3 protein are joined into one entry that keeps the most common DNA and genes. TCRdb, not the authors, supplied the V and J calls. Here the sample has some 13,000 distinct CDR3 sequences; 25% occur a single time. The ten biggest clones cover under 4.5% of the sample.

This sample was taken from a study of T and B cells in COVID-19 patients (dated by TCRdb to the early 2020s). Regarding the research as a whole: In this study, adaptive immunity was profiled in COVID-19 patients who either had active infection or had recovered, using TRB and IGH repertoire sequencing of peripheral blood. The recovered cohort included around 18 patients who contributed approximately 20 samples, and most of those patients had mild to moderate COVID-19 that was managed on an outpatient basis. A median age of approximately 32 years was recorded in the recovered cohort versus around 67 years in the active-infection cohort. In the active-infection cohort, about 65% of the roughly 20 patients were critically ill and required mechanical ventilation or ECMO. Comorbidities linked to unfavorable COVID-19 outcome were present in about 90% of the 20 patients in the active-infection cohort. Over 7 million TCR sequences were analysed from a TCR and BCR sequence repository that comprised 30 to 40 patients and 69 time points. A couple of patients were in both the active and recovered cohorts because samples existed from active disease and from after recovery. Repertoire analyses used an age-matched reference group of 35 to 40 healthy donors who were negative for COVID-19 antibodies as the comparison. As many as 9 follow-up blood samples were collected from each patient, and in some individuals these samples spanned different disease stages.

Genomic DNA extracted from blood, in amounts of about 220-500 ng, served as the starting material for amplifying TRB repertoires. Study-wide findings and limitations: During active COVID-19 the TRB repertoires were highly clonal, but at recovery diversity and richness rose above the levels seen in healthy donors. The recovered cohort had roughly 2,300 exclusive TCR clusters, including some 30 low-pGen clusters. The reported TCR clusters were stated to require prospective validation before clinical use. The size of the cohort was considered insufficient for assessing HLA contributions to COVID-19 susceptibility or severity. Specific T cell subsets (CD4+/Treg/CD8+) and sorted SARS-CoV-2-responsive or tetramer+ T cells had not yet been sequenced, and the corresponding sequencing experiments were ongoing. Strongly skewed TRBV/TRBJ gene usage was reported in patients with COVID-19. Few blood samples were available from mildly ill patients while symptoms were present, and early samples from severe cases were likewise scarce.

The CDR3 goes from the cysteine to the phenylalanine over 14 residues. Only the CDR3 region is kept as DNA, spanning 42 bases read in frame from base 1. The origin of this receptor is a human donor who had recovered from COVID-19. The sample comprised blood. The chain is made from TRBV21-1 and TRBJ1-5; the table names TRBD1, a call not compared with the DNA. TRBV21-1 is a known pseudogene. The CDR3 reads as follows: CASSPRGGAQPQHF. Here is the DNA: TGTGCCAGCAGCCCAAGAGGGGGGGCACAGCCCCAGCATTTT.